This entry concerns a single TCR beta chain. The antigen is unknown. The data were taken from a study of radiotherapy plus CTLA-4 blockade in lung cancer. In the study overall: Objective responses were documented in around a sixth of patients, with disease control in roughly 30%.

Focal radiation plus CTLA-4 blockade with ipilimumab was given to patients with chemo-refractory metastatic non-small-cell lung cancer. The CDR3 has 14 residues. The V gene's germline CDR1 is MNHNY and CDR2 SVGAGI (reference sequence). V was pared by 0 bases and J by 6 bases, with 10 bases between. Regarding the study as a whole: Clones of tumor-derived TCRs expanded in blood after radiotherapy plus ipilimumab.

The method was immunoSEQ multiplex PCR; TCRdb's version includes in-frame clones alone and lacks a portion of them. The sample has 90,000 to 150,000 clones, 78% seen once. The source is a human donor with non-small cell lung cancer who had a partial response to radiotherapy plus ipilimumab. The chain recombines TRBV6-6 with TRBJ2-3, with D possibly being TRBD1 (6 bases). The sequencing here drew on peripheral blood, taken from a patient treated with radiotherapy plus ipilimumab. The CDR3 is CASSYSTGSDTQYF. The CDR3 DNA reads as TGTGCCAGCAGTTACTCGACAGGTTCGGATACGCAGTATTTT.